These 25 T cell receptor beta chains were all obtained from the same sample, sequenced in a study of blood T cells in healthy people across ages. Then a second PCR, running about 7 to 11 cycles, was carried out with a sample-barcoded 5' primer and a J-beta primer mix. TCRdb re-derived calls from the 5' RACE reads in MiXCR, one entry per CDR3 protein. The sample yields 600,000 to 650,000 distinct CDR3 sequences, roughly three fifths seen once. The sample consisted of blood. All receptors come from a man in his 60s in good health.

This chain connects TRBV14 to TRBJ1-1; the D gene is possibly TRBD1 (5 bases). The CDR3 has 13 amino acids. CDR1 is SGHDN, CDR2 FVKESK, per germline. The V gene lost 4 bases and the J gene lost 6 bases, with 12 bases spanning the gap. The CDR3 nucleotides are TGTGCCAGCAGCCGAATGTCGACAGCTGAAGCTTTCTTT. This gives the protein CASSRMSTAEAFF. Filled out from reference TRBV14 and TRBJ1-1, the complete variable domain reads EAGVTQFPSHSVIEKGQTVTLRCDPISGHDNLYWYRRVMGKEIKFLLHFVKESKQDESGMPNNRFLAERTGGTYSTLKVQPAELEDSGVYFCASSRMSTAEAFFGQGTRLTVV.

This sequence joins TRBV3-1 and TRBJ2-5; unclear D gene. Between the trimmed V and J ends, which lost 1 base and 13 bases, there was a span of 13 bases. This CDR3 has 12 amino acids. Germline CDR1 and CDR2: LGHDT and YNNKEL (reference sequence). The CDR3 sequence is CASSQATASRYF. As DNA, the CDR3 is TGTGCCAGCAGCCAAGCCACAGCGTCTAGGTACTTC.

This clonotype was seen ten or more times. The gene calls are TRBV13 and TRBJ2-7, with 9 bases identical to TRBD1. The length of the CDR3 is 15 residues. Germline V gene sequence: CDR1 PRHDT, CDR2 FYEKMQ (reference sequence). J lost 2 bases, V lost 5 bases, and 7 bases had no gene match. CDR3 coding DNA: TGTGCCAGCAGCCTCAGGGGACAGGGAACCTACGAGCAGTACTTC. It translates to CASSLRGQGTYEQYF. Full variable domain (missing parts from reference TRBV13 and TRBJ2-7): AAGVIQSPRHLIKEKRETATLKCYPIPRHDTVYWYQQGPGQDPQFLISFYEKMQSDKGSIPDRFSAQQFSDYHSELNMSSLELGDSALYFCASSLRGQGTYEQYFGPGTRLTVT.

The chain carries TRBV5-1 and TRBJ2-7; TRBD2 is a possible D gene (6 bases). V lost 4 bases to trimming and J lost 4 bases, with 12 bases between them. This CDR3 has 13 residues. In germline, CDR1 is SGHRS, CDR2 YFSETQ. The CDR3 nucleotides read TGCGCCAGCAGCGCCCTAGGGACTTACGAGCAGTACTTC. Translated: CASSALGTYEQYF.

V usage is TRBV12-3 or TRBV12-4 and J usage is TRBJ2-6, with D possibly called TRBD1 or TRBD2 (5 bases each). The V end lost 3 bases, the J end lost 2 bases, and 11 bases lay between the germline ends. CDR3 length: 16 residues. Written as DNA, the CDR3 is TGTGCCAGCAGTTTGGGGGTCCTGACTGGGGCCAACGTCCTGACTTTC. Its protein is CASSLGVLTGANVLTF.

The chain has TRBV6-4 and TRBJ2-5, with 9 bases lining up with TRBD2. Germline V CDR1 and CDR2: MRHNA, SNTAGT. CDR3 size: 13 residues. V dropped 4 bases and J dropped 3; count of bases not matched to a gene: 0. The DNA of the CDR3 is TGTGCCAGCAGTGGGACTAGCGAAGAGACCCAGTACTTC. This translates into CASSGTSEETQYF.

V and J are TRBV20-1 and TRBJ2-3; 11 bases are a match to TRBD2. The CDR3 is 16 residues long. The germline V gene has CDR1 DFQATT and CDR2 SNEGSKA (reference sequence). The junction had 12 bases not matched to a gene; V was cut back by 5 bases and J by 5 bases. This CDR3 is CSAAEGTSGKLDTQYF. CDR3 in DNA: TGCAGTGCTGCCGAAGGGACTAGCGGAAAACTAGATACGCAGTATTTT.

The rearrangement uses TRBV7-9 and TRBJ2-7, with D uncertain. Trimming removed 5 bases at V and 7 bases at J, with 12 bases between. The CDR3 consists of 12 residues. Germline CDR1 SEHNR, CDR2 FQNEAQ (reference sequence). CDR3 in DNA: TGTGCCAGCAGCGACAACCCCCTGGAGCAGTACTTC. It specifies CASSDNPLEQYF.

This clonotype was seen a handful of times. The V gene is TRBV9, the J gene TRBJ1-1; D call uncertain. The V gene lost 0 bases and the J gene lost 1 base, with 10 bases spanning the gap. The V gene's germline CDR1 is SGDLS and CDR2 YYNGEE. The CDR3 runs to 15 residues. CDR3 loop: CASSVEGLGNTEAFF. The CDR3 DNA follows: TGTGCCAGCAGCGTAGAAGGGTTGGGGAACACTGAAGCTTTCTTT.

This clonotype appeared a few times. The V call is TRBV5-1, the J call TRBJ2-7; 8 bases align to TRBD1. The ends lost 2 bases at V and 2 bases at J; junction bases unmatched: 3. The germline V gene has CDR1 SGHRS and CDR2 YFSETQ. CDR3 size: 14 residues. The CDR3 sequence: CASSLQGVPYEQYF. As DNA, the CDR3 is TGCGCCAGCAGCTTACAGGGGGTCCCCTACGAGCAGTACTTC.

The V call is TRBV13, the J call TRBJ2-3; 8 bases agree with TRBD2. The CDR3 contains 16 residues. Per germline, CDR1 PRHDT and CDR2 FYEKMQ (reference sequence). J lost 4 bases, V lost 5 bases, and 11 bases had no gene match. The CDR3 region has the DNA TGTGCCAGCAGCCGACAAGCTCCCGGGGGGGCAGATACGCAGTATTTT. This translates into CASSRQAPGGADTQYF.

This clonotype showed up just a few times. The rearrangement links TRBV29-1 to TRBJ2-7, with D perhaps matching TRBD2 (5 bases). This CDR3 has 13 residues. Germline assignment: CDR1 SQVTM and CDR2 ANQGSEA. V was trimmed by 2 bases and J by 4 bases, leaving 12 bases between them. CDR3 sequence reads: CSVETGRTYEQYF. CDR3 in DNA: TGCAGCGTTGAAACGGGTCGGACTTACGAGCAGTACTTC.

The chain joins TRBV28 to TRBJ2-5; the match to TRBD2 covers 7 bases. The CDR3 extends over 15 amino acids. With 5 bases clipped from V and 1 base from J, the junction kept 7 bases outside the gene matches. Germline values: CDR1 MDHEN, CDR2 SYDVKM. The CDR3: CASSPGGQIQETQYF. CDR3 coding DNA: TGTGCCAGCAGTCCGGGAGGACAAATCCAAGAGACCCAGTACTTC. Complete variable domain (other parts from reference TRBV28 and TRBJ2-5): DVKVTQSSRYLVKRTGEKVFLECVQDMDHENMFWYRQDPGLGLRLIYFSYDVKMKEKGDIPEGYSVSREKKERFSLILESASTNQTSMYLCASSPGGQIQETQYFGPGTRLLVL.

This clonotype was seen repeatedly, ten times or more. The V and J genes are TRBV5-1 and TRBJ1-6; 7 bases are a match to TRBD1. Germline assignment: CDR1 SGHRS and CDR2 YFSETQ. The trim removed 5 bases at V and 1 base at J, leaving 9 bases unmatched. This CDR3 spans 17 amino acids. The CDR3 DNA follows: TGCGCCAGCAGACCAACAGGGGCACTGTCCTATAATTCACCCCTCCACTTT. Translating gives CASRPTGALSYNSPLHF. The full variable domain, rest sourced from reference TRBV5-1 and TRBJ1-6, is KAGVTQTPRYLIKTRGQQVTLSCSPISGHRSVSWYQQTPGQGLQFLFEYFSETQRNKGNFPGRFSGRQFSNSRSEMNVSTLELGDSALYLCASRPTGALSYNSPLHFGNGTRLTVT.

This sequence joins TRBV21-1 and TRBJ2-5; TRBD2, the D gene given by the table, was not confirmed from the DNA. TRBJ2-7 matches the DNA end more closely, so the J call is doubtful. TRBV21-1 represents a pseudogene. The CDR3 consists of 14 residues. The CDR3 here is CASGKNRPDLEQYF. CDR3 coding DNA: TGTGCCAGCGGCAAAAATAGACCCGACCTCGAGCAGTACTTC.

The chain recombines TRBV6-5 with TRBJ2-7; D possibly corresponds to TRBD1 (6 bases). With the DNA end fitting TRBJ2-5 better, the J assignment may be wrong. This CDR3 is built from 13 residues. CDR1 is MNHEY, CDR2 SVGAGI, per germline. CDR3 protein: CASRQTGGETQYF. In DNA, the CDR3 is TGTGCCAGCAGGCAGACTGGGGGCGAGACCCAGTACTTC.

This sequence joins TRBV7-2 and TRBJ2-5, with 9 bases fitting TRBD2. The CDR3 has 16 residues. Germline V CDR1 and CDR2: SGHTA, FQGNSA. The V segment lost 2 bases and the J segment 2 bases; nucleotides outside the gene matches: 6. The CDR3 here is CASSLFPSGEQETQYF. In DNA form, the CDR3 reads TGTGCCAGCAGCTTATTCCCTAGCGGGGAGCAAGAGACCCAGTACTTC.

V is TRBV7-2 and J is TRBJ2-1; D ambiguous. V was shortened by 1 base and J by 10 bases, with 5 bases between the two germline ends. The CDR3 consists of 11 residues. The V gene's germline CDR1 is SGHTA and CDR2 FQGNSA. CDR3 nucleotide sequence: TGTGCCAGCAGCTTAGTAAGGGAGCAGTTCTTC. As protein: CASSLVREQFF.

The table lists this clonotype with a few counts. The rearrangement links TRBV27 to TRBJ2-3; 7 bases are a match to TRBD1. This CDR3 region has 14 residues. V gave up 0 bases and J gave up 4 bases; unmatched junction bases: 1. Germline V gene lookup returns CDR1 MNHEY and CDR2 SMNVEV (reference sequence). The CDR3 DNA reads TGTGCCAGCAGTTTATCCCAGGGGGCAGATACGCAGTATTTT. Its protein is CASSLSQGADTQYF.

This clonotype was detected a few times. The genes are TRBV10-3 and TRBJ2-7, with 8 bases lining up with TRBD2. The CDR3 extends over 12 amino acids. CDR1 and CDR2 (germline): ENHRY, SYGVKD. Germline trimming cut 5 bases from V and 11 bases from J; bases unmatched to any gene: 8. The CDR3 spells CAISQAPGLEYF. The CDR3 DNA reads TGTGCCATCAGTCAGGCGCCGGGACTAGAGTACTTC.

The rearrangement links TRBV27 to TRBJ2-1; 8 bases fit TRBD1. V shed 5 bases, J shed 1 base, and the junction held 10 bases outside the gene matches. From germline, CDR1 is MNHEY and CDR2 SMNVEV (reference sequence). CDR3 length equals 17 residues. As DNA, the CDR3 is TGTGCCAGCAGTGGGCGACAGGGGAAGGGGTCCTACAATGAGCAGTTCTTC. As protein: CASSGRQGKGSYNEQFF.

This chain uses TRBV12-3 or TRBV12-4 with TRBJ1-2; D is uncertain. The CDR3 consists of 14 residues. V was clipped by 3 bases and J by 3 bases, with 11 bases between them. This chain's CDR3 is CASSFGEPYYGYTF. The CDR3 DNA reads as TGTGCCAGCAGTTTCGGGGAGCCTTACTATGGCTACACCTTC.

This clonotype was counted a few times. The chain carries TRBV27 and TRBJ1-1, with TRBD1 as a possible D gene (5 bases). Trimming removed 3 bases from V and 2 bases from J, with 16 bases in between. Germline CDR1 is MNHEY and CDR2 is SMNVEV (reference sequence). The CDR3 is made up of 16 amino acids. The CDR3 protein is CASSLSSRAPNTEAFF. The CDR3 nucleotides read TGTGCCAGCAGTTTGTCTAGCAGGGCCCCTAACACTGAAGCTTTCTTT.

J is TRBJ2-1 and V is TRBV5-6, with 8 bases identical to TRBD1. The J call is doubtful: the DNA matches TRBJ2-7 better. Germline lookup yields CDR1 SGHDT and CDR2 YYEEEE. CDR3 length: 19 amino acids. Here the CDR3 reads CASSSRTGRASSSYNEQYF. Written as DNA, the CDR3 is TGTGCCAGCAGCTCCAGGACAGGGCGGGCATCCAGCTCCTACAATGAGCAGTACTTC.

The genes are TRBV6-6 and TRBJ2-3, with D tentatively TRBD1 (6 bases). This CDR3 region has 16 residues. In germline, CDR1 is MNHNY, CDR2 SVGAGI (reference sequence). Trimming removed 0 bases from V and 2 bases from J, with 12 bases in between. CDR3 nucleotides: TGTGCCAGCAGTTACTCGAGGGGGTCAAACACAGATACGCAGTATTTT. Translation gives CASSYSRGSNTDTQYF.